The source of this T cell receptor beta chain is a study of T cells in Graves' hyperthyroidism and ophthalmopathy. Findings of the study overall: Ophthalmopathy and stable hyperthyroidism were separated by a 13 V-J model.

This clonotype was counted ten times or more. Its antigen remains unidentified. Each diagnosis was grounded in clinical symptoms, serum thyroxine and TRAb, thyroid ultrasound, and orbital computed tomography. PBMCs stemmed from about 9.7 ml fresh peripheral blood. V was pared by 4 bases and J by 3 bases, with 7 bases between. This CDR3 contains 13 residues. From germline, CDR1 is MNHEY and CDR2 SVGAGI. The CDR3 regions of TCR beta were amplified from RNA transcripts. The HTBI primer set was used in a first-round RT-PCR of the TCR CDR3. TCRdb re-called the multiplex PCR reads through MiXCR, storing one row per CDR3 protein. The sample holds about 350,000 distinct CDR3 sequences, over 15% seen once.

This chain uses TRBV6-5 with TRBJ1-5; D not resolved. The sequencing sample was made of blood. This receptor was identified in a woman aged 18 to 35 with Graves' hyperthyroidism. The CDR3 coding sequence is TGTGCCAGCAGTTCCCGGGACAATCAGCCCCAGCATTTT. Translated: CASSSRDNQPQHF.